This TCR beta chain was sequenced during a study of blood T cell repertoires in COVID-19. As for the study in general: Samples came from the United States, Italy and Spain, spanning acute and convalescent COVID-19. The cDNA or gDNA used as material had been derived from T cells, B-cell-depleted T cells, or PBMCs.

Authors' processing steps: Researchers report that nucleated cell counts were estimated from reference gene primer amplification. Generated by immunoSEQ multiplex PCR, the TCRdb table keeps only in-frame clones and is missing some. D and trimming come from the DNA, and the V and J calls and clone size come from that table. In the table there are around 88,000 clones, about 88% of which are singletons. This CDR3 is 16 amino acids long. Germline loops: CDR1 KGHSH, CDR2 LQKENI. Germline trimming cut 3 bases from V and 3 bases from J; bases unmatched to any gene: 10. The gene calls are TRBV18 and TRBJ2-7; 8 bases map to TRBD1. Sequenced sample: peripheral blood. This receptor was identified in a woman over 75 with acute or convalescent COVID-19. The DNA for the CDR3 is TGTGCCAGCTCACCCGCCCGGACAGGGCAGCACTACGAGCAGTACTTC. It codes for CASSPARTGQHYEQYF.